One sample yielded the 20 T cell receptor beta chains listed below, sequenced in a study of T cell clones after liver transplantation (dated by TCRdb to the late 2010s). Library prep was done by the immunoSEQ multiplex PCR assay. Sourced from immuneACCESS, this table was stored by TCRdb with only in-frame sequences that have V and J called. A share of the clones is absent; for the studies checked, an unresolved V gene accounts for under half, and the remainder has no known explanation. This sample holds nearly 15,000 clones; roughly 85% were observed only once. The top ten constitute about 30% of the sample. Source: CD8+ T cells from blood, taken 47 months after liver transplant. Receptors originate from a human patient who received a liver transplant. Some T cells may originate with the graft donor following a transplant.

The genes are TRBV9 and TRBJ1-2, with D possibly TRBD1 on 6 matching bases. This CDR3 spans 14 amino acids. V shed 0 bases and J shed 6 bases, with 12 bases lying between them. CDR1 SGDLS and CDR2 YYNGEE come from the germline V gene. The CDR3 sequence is CASSVGNRDHGYTF. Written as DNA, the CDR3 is TGTGCCAGCAGCGTAGGAAACAGGGACCATGGCTACACCTTC.

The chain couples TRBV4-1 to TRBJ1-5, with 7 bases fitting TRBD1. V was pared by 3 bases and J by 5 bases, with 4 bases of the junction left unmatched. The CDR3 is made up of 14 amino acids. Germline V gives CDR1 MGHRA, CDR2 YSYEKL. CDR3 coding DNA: TGCGCCAGCAGCCAGCGCACAGGGGATCAGCCCCAGCATTTT. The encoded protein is CASSQRTGDQPQHF.

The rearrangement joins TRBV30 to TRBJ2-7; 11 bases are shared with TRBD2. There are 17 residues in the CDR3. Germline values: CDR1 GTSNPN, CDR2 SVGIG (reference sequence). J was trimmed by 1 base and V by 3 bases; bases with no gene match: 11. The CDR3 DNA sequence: TGTGCCTGGAGCGATCCTATACTAGCGGGAGTATCCTACGAGCAGTACTTC. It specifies CAWSDPILAGVSYEQYF.

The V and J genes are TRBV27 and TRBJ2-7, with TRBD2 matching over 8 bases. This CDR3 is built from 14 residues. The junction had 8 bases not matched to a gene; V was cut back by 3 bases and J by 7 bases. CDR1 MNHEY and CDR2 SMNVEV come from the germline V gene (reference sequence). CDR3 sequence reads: CASSLFSGTREQYF. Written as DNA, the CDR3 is TGTGCCAGCAGTTTGTTTAGCGGGACAAGAGAGCAGTACTTC.

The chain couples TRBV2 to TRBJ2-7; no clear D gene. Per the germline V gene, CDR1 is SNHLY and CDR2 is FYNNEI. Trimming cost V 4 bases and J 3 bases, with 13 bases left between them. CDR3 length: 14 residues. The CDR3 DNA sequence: TGTGCCAGCAGTGGCAGCGACCCCGTCTACGAGCAGTACTTC. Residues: CASSGSDPVYEQYF.

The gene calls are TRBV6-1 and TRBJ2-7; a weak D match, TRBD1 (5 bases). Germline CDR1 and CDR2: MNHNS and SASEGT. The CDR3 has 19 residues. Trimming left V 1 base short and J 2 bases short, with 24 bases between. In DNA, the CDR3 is TGTGCCAGCAGTGAAGGTTTCTGGGGCCGACTCCTCCTTACCTACGAGCAGTACTTC. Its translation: CASSEGFWGRLLLTYEQYF.

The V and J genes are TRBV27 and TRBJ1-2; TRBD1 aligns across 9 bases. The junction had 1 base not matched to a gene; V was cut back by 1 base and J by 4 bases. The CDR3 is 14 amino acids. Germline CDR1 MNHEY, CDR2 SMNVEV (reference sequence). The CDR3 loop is CASSLLGQGYGYTF. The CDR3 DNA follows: TGTGCCAGCAGTTTATTGGGACAGGGCTATGGCTACACCTTC.

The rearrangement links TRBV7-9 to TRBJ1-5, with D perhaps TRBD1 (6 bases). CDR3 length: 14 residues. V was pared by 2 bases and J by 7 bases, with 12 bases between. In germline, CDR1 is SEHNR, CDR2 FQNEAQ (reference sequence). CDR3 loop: CASSLRGGQQPQHF. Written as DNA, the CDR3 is TGTGCCAGCAGCTTACGGGGGGGCCAGCAGCCCCAGCATTTT.

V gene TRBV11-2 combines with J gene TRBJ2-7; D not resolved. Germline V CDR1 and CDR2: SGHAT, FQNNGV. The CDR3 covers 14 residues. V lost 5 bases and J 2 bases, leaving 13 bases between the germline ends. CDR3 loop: CASSLIRGAYEQYF. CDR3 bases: TGTGCCAGCAGCCTAATCCGAGGAGCCTACGAGCAGTACTTC.

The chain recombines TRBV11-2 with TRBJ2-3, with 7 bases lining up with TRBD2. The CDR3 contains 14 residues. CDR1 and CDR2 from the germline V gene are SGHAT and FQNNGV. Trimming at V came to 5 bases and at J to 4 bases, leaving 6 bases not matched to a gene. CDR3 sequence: CASSEPSGPDTQYF. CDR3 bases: TGTGCCAGCAGCGAACCTAGCGGACCAGATACGCAGTATTTT.

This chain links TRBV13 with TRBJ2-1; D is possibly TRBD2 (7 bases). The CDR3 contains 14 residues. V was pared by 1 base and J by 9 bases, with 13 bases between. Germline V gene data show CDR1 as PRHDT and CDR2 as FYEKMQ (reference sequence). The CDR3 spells CASSLAGGRGEQFF. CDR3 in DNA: TGTGCCAGCAGCTTAGCGGGGGGCCGGGGTGAGCAGTTCTTC. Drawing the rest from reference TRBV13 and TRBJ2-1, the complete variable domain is AAGVIQSPRHLIKEKRETATLKCYPIPRHDTVYWYQQGPGQDPQFLISFYEKMQSDKGSIPDRFSAQQFSDYHSELNMSSLELGDSALYFCASSLAGGRGEQFFGPGTRLTVL.

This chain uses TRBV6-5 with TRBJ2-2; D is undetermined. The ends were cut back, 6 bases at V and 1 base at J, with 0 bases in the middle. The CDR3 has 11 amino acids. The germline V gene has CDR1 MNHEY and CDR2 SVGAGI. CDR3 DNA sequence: TGTGCCAGCAGGAACACCGGGGAGCTGTTTTTT. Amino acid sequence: CASRNTGELFF.

DNA of the CDR3: TGTGCCAGCACACTAGCGGGACTCCGCGGAACGCACAATGAGCAGTTCTTC. This translates into CASTLAGLRGTHNEQFF. The rearrangement uses TRBV14 and TRBJ2-1; TRBD2 matches at 10 bases. Germline-derived CDR1 and CDR2 are SGHDN and FVKESK. The CDR3 has 17 amino acids. Trimming at V came to 7 bases and at J to 5 bases, leaving 14 bases not matched to a gene.

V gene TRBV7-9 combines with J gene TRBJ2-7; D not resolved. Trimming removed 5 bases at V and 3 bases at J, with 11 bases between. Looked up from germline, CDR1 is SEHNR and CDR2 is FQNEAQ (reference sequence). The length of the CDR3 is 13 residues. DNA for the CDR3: TGTGCCAGCAGCGGGCTAGGAAGCTACGAGCAGTACTTC. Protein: CASSGLGSYEQYF. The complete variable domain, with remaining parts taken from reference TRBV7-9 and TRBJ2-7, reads DTGVSQNPRHKITKRGQNVTFRCDPISEHNRLYWYRQTLGQGPEFLTYFQNEAQLEKSRLLSDRFSAERPKGSFSTLEIQRTEQGDSAMYLCASSGLGSYEQYFGPGTRLTVT.

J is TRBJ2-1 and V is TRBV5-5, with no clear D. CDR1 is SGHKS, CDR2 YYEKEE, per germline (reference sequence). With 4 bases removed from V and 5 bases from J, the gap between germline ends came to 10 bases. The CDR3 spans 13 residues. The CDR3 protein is CASSTDRDNEQFF. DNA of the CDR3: TGTGCCAGCAGCACGGACCGAGACAATGAGCAGTTCTTC.

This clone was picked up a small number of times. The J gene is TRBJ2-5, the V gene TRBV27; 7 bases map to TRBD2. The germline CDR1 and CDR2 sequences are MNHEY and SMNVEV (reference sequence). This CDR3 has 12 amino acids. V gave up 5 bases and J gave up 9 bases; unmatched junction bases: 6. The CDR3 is CASSPPRGAQYF. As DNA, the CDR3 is TGTGCCAGCAGTCCCCCTCGGGGGGCCCAGTACTTC.

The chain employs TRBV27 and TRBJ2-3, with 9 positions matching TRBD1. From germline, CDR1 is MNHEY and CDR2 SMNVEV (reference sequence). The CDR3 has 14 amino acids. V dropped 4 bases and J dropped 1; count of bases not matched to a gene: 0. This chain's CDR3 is CASSWTGGTDTQYF. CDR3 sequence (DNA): TGTGCCAGCAGTTGGACAGGGGGCACAGATACGCAGTATTTT.

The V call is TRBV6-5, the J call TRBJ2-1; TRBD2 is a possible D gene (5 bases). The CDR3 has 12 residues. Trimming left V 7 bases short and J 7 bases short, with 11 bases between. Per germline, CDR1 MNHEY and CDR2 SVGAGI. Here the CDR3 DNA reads TGTGCCAGCAAGCATAGCGAGAATGAGCAGTTCTTC. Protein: CASKHSENEQFF.

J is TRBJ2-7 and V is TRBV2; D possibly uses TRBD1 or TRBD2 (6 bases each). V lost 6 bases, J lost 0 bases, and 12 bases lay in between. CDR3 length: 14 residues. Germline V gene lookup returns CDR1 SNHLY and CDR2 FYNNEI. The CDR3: CASSPQGGSYEQYF. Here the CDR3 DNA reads TGTGCCAGCAGCCCACAGGGAGGCTCCTACGAGCAGTACTTC.

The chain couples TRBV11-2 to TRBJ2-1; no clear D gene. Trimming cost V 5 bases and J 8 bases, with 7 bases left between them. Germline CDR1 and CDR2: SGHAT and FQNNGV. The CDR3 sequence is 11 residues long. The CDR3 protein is CASSTWDEQFF. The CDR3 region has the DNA TGTGCCAGCAGCACCTGGGATGAGCAGTTCTTC. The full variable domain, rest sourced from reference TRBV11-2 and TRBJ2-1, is EAGVAQSPRYKIIEKRQSVAFWCNPISGHATLYWYQQILGQGPKLLIQFQNNGVVDDSQLPKDRFSAERLKGVDSTLKIQPAKLEDSAVYLCASSTWDEQFFGPGTRLTVL.